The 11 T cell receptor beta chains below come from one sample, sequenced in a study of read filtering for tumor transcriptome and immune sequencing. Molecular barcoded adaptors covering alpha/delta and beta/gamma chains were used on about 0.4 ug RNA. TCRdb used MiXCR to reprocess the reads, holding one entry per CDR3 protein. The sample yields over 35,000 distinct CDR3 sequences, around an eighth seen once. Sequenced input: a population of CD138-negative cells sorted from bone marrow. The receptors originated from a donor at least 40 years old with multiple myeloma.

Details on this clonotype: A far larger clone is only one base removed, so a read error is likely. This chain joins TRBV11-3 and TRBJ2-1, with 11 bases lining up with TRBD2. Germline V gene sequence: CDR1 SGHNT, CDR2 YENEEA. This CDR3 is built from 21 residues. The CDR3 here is CASSLGGETSGTAQAYSEQFF. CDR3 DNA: TGTGCCAGCAGCTTAGGGGGTGAGACTAGCGGGACGGCCCAAGCCTACAGTGAGCAGTTCTTC.

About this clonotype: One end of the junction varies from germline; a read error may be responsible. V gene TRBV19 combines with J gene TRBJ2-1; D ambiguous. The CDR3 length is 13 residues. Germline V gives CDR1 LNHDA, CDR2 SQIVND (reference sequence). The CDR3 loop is CASSDSLGNGQFF. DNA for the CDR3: TGTGCCAGTAGTGATAGTTTGGGGAATGGGCAGTTCTTC.

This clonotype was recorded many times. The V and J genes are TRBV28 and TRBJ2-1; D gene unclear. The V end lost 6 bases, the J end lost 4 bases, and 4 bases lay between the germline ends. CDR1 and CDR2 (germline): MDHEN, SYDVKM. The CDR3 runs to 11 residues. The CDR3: CASRGYNEQFF. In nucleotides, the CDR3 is TGTGCCAGCAGGGGGTACAATGAGCAGTTCTTC.

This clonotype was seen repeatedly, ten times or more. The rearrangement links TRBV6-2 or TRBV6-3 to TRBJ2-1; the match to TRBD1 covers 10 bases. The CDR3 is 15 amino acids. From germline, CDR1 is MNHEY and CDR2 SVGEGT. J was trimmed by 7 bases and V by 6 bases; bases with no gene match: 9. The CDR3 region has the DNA TGTGCCAGCAGCTACGGACAGGGGGTAATTAATGAGCAGTTCTTC. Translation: CASSYGQGVINEQFF.

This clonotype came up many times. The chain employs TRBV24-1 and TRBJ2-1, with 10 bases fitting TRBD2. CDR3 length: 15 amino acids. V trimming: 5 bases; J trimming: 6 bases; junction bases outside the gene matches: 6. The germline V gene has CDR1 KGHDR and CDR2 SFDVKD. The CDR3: CATSVGTSDRNEQFF. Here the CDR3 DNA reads TGTGCCACCAGTGTTGGGACTAGCGACCGCAATGAGCAGTTCTTC.

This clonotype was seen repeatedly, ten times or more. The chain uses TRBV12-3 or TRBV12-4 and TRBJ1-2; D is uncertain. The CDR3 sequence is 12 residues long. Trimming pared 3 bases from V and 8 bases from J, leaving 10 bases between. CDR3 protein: CASSLGIGGYTF. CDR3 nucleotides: TGTGCCAGCAGTTTGGGGATAGGGGGCTACACCTTC.

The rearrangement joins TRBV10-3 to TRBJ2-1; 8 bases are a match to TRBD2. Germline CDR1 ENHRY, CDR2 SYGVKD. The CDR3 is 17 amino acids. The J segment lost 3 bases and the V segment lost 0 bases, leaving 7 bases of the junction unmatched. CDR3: CAISESSSGSGYNEQFF. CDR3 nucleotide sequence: TGTGCCATCAGTGAGTCTTCGAGCGGGAGCGGCTACAATGAGCAGTTCTTC.

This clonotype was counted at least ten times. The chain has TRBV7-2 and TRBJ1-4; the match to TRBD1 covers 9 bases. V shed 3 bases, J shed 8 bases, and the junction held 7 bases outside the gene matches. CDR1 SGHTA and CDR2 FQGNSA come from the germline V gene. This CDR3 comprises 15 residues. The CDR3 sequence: CASSLLGQGTEKLFF. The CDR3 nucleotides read TGTGCCAGCAGCTTGCTGGGACAGGGAACGGAAAAACTGTTTTTT. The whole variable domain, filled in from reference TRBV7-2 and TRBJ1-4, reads GAGVSQSPSNKVTEKGKDVELRCDPISGHTALYWYRQSLGQGLEFLIYFQGNSAPDKSGLPSDRFSAERTGGSVSTLTIQRTQQEDSAVYLCASSLLGQGTEKLFFGSGTQLSVL.

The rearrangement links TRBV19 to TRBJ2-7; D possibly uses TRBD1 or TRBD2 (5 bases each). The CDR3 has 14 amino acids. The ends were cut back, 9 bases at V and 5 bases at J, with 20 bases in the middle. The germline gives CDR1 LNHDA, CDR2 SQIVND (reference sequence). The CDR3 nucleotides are TGTGCCAGCCGTAAGGAAGTAAGGGGAGACGAGCAGTACTTC. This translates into CASRKEVRGDEQYF.

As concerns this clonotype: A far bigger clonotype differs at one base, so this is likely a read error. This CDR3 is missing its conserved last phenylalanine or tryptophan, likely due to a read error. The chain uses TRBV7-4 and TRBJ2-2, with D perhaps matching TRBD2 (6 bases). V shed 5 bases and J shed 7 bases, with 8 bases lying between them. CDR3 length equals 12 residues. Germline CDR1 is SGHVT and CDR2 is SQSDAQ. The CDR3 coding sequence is TGTGCCAGCAGCCAGACTAGCGGGGAGCTGTTTTCT. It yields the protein CASSQTSGELFS.

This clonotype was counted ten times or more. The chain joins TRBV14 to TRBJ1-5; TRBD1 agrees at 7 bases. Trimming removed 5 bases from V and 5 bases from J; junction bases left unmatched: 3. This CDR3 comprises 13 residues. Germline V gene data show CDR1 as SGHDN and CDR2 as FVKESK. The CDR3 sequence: CASSVDRDQPQHF. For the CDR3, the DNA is TGTGCCAGCAGCGTCGACAGGGATCAGCCCCAGCATTTT.